Shown below are 24 T cell receptor beta chains from a single sample sequenced in a study of T cells in tumors after PD-1 blockade. Using immunoSEQ multiplex PCR, the repertoire was profiled, and TCRdb retains in-frame clones only, with some absent. The sample holds roughly 49,000 clones, 81% seen once. The sequences come from PBMCs, collected before anti-PD-1 treatment. These receptors all stem from a human donor with basal cell carcinoma.

In its sample, this clone was seen a few times. V and J are TRBV2 and TRBJ2-7, with 9 positions matching TRBD2. Germline V lookup: CDR1 SNHLY, CDR2 FYNNEI. The V segment lost 3 bases and the J segment 6 bases; nucleotides outside the gene matches: 9. The CDR3 length is 15 residues. This CDR3 reads CASSDERGAGGEQYF. In nucleotides, the CDR3 is TGTGCCAGCAGTGACGAGCGGGGGGCCGGGGGCGAGCAGTACTTC.

V gene TRBV6-6 combines with J gene TRBJ2-7, with a possible D match to TRBD2 (7 bases). The CDR3 is 14 residues long. V lost 0 bases to trimming and J lost 7 bases, with 13 bases between them. Per the germline V gene, CDR1 is MNHNY and CDR2 is SVGAGI (reference sequence). The CDR3: CASSYSRGGMEQYF. As DNA, the CDR3 is TGTGCCAGCAGTTACTCAAGGGGGGGAATGGAGCAGTACTTC.

This chain links TRBV2 with TRBJ2-3, with a possible D match to TRBD2 (6 bases). The CDR3 sequence is 13 residues long. V lost 5 bases, J lost 3 bases, and 9 bases lay in between. Germline V gene sequence: CDR1 SNHLY, CDR2 FYNNEI. This CDR3 is CASSLGRTDTQYF. As DNA, the CDR3 is TGTGCCAGCAGTTTAGGGAGGACAGATACGCAGTATTTT.

The V and J genes are TRBV12-3 or TRBV12-4 and TRBJ2-5; the D gene is possibly TRBD1 (6 bases). The CDR3 consists of 13 residues. Deletions cut 1 base from V and 5 bases from J, with 8 bases between. The CDR3 region is CASSLGGPETQYF. CDR3 nucleotide sequence: TGTGCCAGCAGTTTAGGGGGGCCTGAGACCCAGTACTTC.

The chain is built from TRBV6-5 and TRBJ2-7, with D tentatively TRBD1 (6 bases). The CDR3 runs to 14 residues. V shed 6 bases and J shed 4 bases, with 16 bases lying between them. Germline lookup yields CDR1 MNHEY and CDR2 SVGAGI. CDR3 nucleotides: TGTGCCAGCAGGCTGGACAGAGGGTTATACGAGCAGTACTTC. This gives the protein CASRLDRGLYEQYF.

V gene TRBV4-2 combines with J gene TRBJ2-7; D is perhaps TRBD1 or TRBD2 (6 bases each). CDR3 length equals 16 residues. The germline gives CDR1 LGHNA, CDR2 YNFKEQ. V was shortened by 0 bases and J by 4 bases, with 16 bases between the two germline ends. The CDR3 coding sequence is TGTGCCAGCAGCCAAGATAAGGGGGACGGGGGTTACGAGCAGTACTTC. Protein product: CASSQDKGDGGYEQYF.

The rearrangement uses TRBV9 and TRBJ2-5; a weak D match, TRBD1 (6 bases). Trimming removed 4 bases at V and 5 bases at J, with 18 bases between. Germline V CDR1 and CDR2: SGDLS, YYNGEE. CDR3 size: 15 residues. CDR3 DNA sequence: TGTGCCAGCAGCCTCTATACACAGGGTTGGGAGACCCAGTACTTC. It yields the protein CASSLYTQGWETQYF.

The chain recombines TRBV5-6 with TRBJ1-1; D remains ambiguous. Germline loops: CDR1 SGHDT, CDR2 YYEEEE. V was cut by 0 bases and J by 6 bases, with 9 bases left in between. This CDR3 is 13 amino acids long. The CDR3 nucleotides are TGTGCCAGCAGCTTGGGCAGGCGATCTGAAGCTTTCTTT. Encoded protein: CASSLGRRSEAFF.

This sequence joins TRBV10-3 and TRBJ1-2; a weak D match, TRBD1 (6 bases). CDR1 is ENHRY, CDR2 SYGVKD, per germline. There are 10 residues in the CDR3. V gave up 10 bases and J gave up 6 bases, with 9 bases separating them. The CDR3 here is CASQGNGYTF. CDR3 DNA: TGTGCCAGCCAGGGGAATGGCTACACCTTC.

This chain uses TRBV19 with TRBJ1-1; D remains unclear. V was pared by 5 bases and J by 3 bases, with 10 bases between. The CDR3 extends over 13 amino acids. Per the germline V gene, CDR1 is LNHDA and CDR2 is SQIVND (reference sequence). The CDR3 protein is CASSWIVYTEAFF. The CDR3 bases are TGTGCCAGTAGTTGGATTGTGTACACTGAAGCTTTCTTT.

The table lists this clone with a count of one. J is TRBJ2-1 and V is TRBV5-1; 8 positions agree with TRBD1. This CDR3 spans 16 amino acids. Germline loops: CDR1 SGHRS, CDR2 YFSETQ. The junction had 10 bases not matched to a gene; V was cut back by 4 bases and J by 4 bases. The CDR3 DNA reads as TGCGCCAGCAGCGTCACGGGGACAGGTCCTTACAATGAGCAGTTCTTC. Translating gives CASSVTGTGPYNEQFF.

The J gene is TRBJ2-5, the V gene TRBV7-2; D perhaps matches TRBD2 (6 bases). Germline V gene lookup returns CDR1 SGHTA and CDR2 FQGNSA. V was shortened by 8 bases and J by 2 bases, with 12 bases between the two germline ends. The CDR3 runs 13 residues. The CDR3 DNA reads TGTGCCAGCTCCCGTGGAGGGCAAGAGACCCAGTACTTC. Translated, it gives CASSRGGQETQYF.

This chain connects TRBV18 to TRBJ2-7, with D unresolved. CDR3 length equals 15 residues. Per germline, CDR1 KGHSH and CDR2 LQKENI. V was shortened by 5 bases and J by 0 bases, with 14 bases between the two germline ends. CDR3 coding DNA: TGTGCCAGCTCAGCGCATACCGAGAGCTCCTACGAGCAGTACTTC. Translation gives CASSAHTESSYEQYF.

J is TRBJ1-1 and V is TRBV2; D may be TRBD1 (5 bases). V lost 6 bases and J 11 bases, leaving 19 bases between the germline ends. Per the germline V gene, CDR1 is SNHLY and CDR2 is FYNNEI. The CDR3 length is 13 residues. CDR3: CASSEDTKTAAFF. The DNA of the CDR3 is TGTGCCAGCAGCGAGGACACCAAGACGGCCGCTTTCTTT.

The chain recombines TRBV3-1 (or the pseudogene TRBV3-2) with TRBJ2-3; D unresolved. V was clipped by 0 bases and J by 7 bases, with 14 bases between them. Germline-derived CDR1 and CDR2 are LGHDT and YNNKEL (reference sequence). This CDR3 has 15 amino acids. In DNA, the CDR3 is TGTGCCAGCAGCCAAGAATTGGGTAAAGGTAATACGCAGTATTTT. Translating gives CASSQELGKGNTQYF.

V and J are TRBV18 and TRBJ1-1, with D tentatively TRBD1 (5 bases). V shed 7 bases and J shed 0 bases, with 9 bases lying between them. The CDR3 is 13 residues long. The germline CDR1 and CDR2 sequences are KGHSH and LQKENI. The DNA for the CDR3 is TGTGCCAGCTTAGAGGGGTTGAACACTGAAGCTTTCTTT. Its translation: CASLEGLNTEAFF. Supplemented by reference TRBV18 and TRBJ1-1, the full variable domain reads NAGVMQNPRHLVRRRGQEARLRCSPMKGHSHVYWYRQLPEEGLKFMVYLQKENIIDESGMPKERFSAEFPKEGPSILRIQQVVRGDSAAYFCASLEGLNTEAFFGQGTRLTVV.

This clone was picked up a small number of times. The V call is TRBV1, the J call TRBJ2-7; the table gives TRBD2 as D, unverified against the DNA. TRBV1 is given as a pseudogene. This CDR3 spans 13 amino acids. CDR3 residues: CTSSQDNIYEQYF. CDR3 in DNA: TGCACCAGCAGCCAAGATAATATCTACGAGCAGTACTTC.

The rearrangement uses TRBV19 and TRBJ1-3; perhaps TRBD1 as D (5 bases). Germline V lookup: CDR1 LNHDA, CDR2 SQIVND (reference sequence). The CDR3 is made up of 16 amino acids. The V and J ends lost 6 bases and 2 bases respectively, with 17 bases between them. DNA of the CDR3: TGTGCCAGTAGGCCGGGACGTAGAGTTCCTGGAAACACCATATATTTT. It encodes CASRPGRRVPGNTIYF.

This chain joins TRBV5-1 and TRBJ2-7, with D perhaps given as TRBD1 or TRBD2 (5 bases each). This CDR3 is built from 16 residues. Germline CDR1 SGHRS, CDR2 YFSETQ. The V end lost 4 bases, the J end lost 1 base, and 18 bases lay between the germline ends. The DNA for the CDR3 is TGCGCCAGCAGCGATGCTTCCGGGACCAAATCCTACGAGCAGTACTTC. Its translation is CASSDASGTKSYEQYF.

The rearrangement uses TRBV3-1 (or the pseudogene TRBV3-2) and TRBJ1-3; no firm D call. Germline V gene sequence: CDR1 LGHDT, CDR2 YNNKEL (reference sequence). The V gene lost 3 bases and the J gene lost 5 bases, with 2 bases spanning the gap. This CDR3 is built from 11 residues. The CDR3 here is CASSHRNTIYF. The CDR3 DNA reads as TGTGCCAGCAGCCATAGAAACACCATATATTTT.

CDR3 residues: CASSQGPGQGNNEQFF. CDR3 coding DNA: TGTGCCAGCAGCCAAGGACCGGGACAGGGGAACAATGAGCAGTTCTTC. The chain recombines TRBV3-1 (or the pseudogene TRBV3-2) with TRBJ2-1, with TRBD1 matching 10 bases. With 1 base clipped from V and 5 bases from J, the junction kept 5 bases outside the gene matches. The CDR3 is made up of 16 amino acids. Germline values: CDR1 LGHDT, CDR2 YNNKEL (reference sequence).

This clone was detected a few times. The chain carries TRBV5-6 and TRBJ1-4; TRBD1 aligns across 8 bases. The germline CDR1 and CDR2 sequences are SGHDT and YYEEEE. Unmatched junction bases numbered 5, after V lost 1 base and J lost 3 bases. CDR3 size: 16 residues. The CDR3 loop is CASSLTGGTANEKLFF. The CDR3 bases are TGTGCCAGCAGCTTGACAGGGGGTACCGCTAATGAAAAACTGTTTTTT.

The chain carries TRBV3-1 (or the pseudogene TRBV3-2) and TRBJ2-1; 7 bases align to TRBD2. Germline CDR1 and CDR2: LGHDT and YNNKEL (reference sequence). V was pared by 6 bases and J by 2 bases, with 7 bases of the junction left unmatched. The CDR3 extends over 15 amino acids. In DNA form, the CDR3 reads TGTGCCAGCAGTCGAGGCGGGGGAGCCTACAATGAGCAGTTCTTC. It is translated as CASSRGGGAYNEQFF.

The V and J genes are TRBV29-1 and TRBJ1-1; 8 nucleotides match TRBD1. CDR1 SQVTM and CDR2 ANQGSEA come from the germline V gene. This CDR3 spans 12 amino acids. Trimming at V came to 5 bases and at J to 6 bases, leaving 5 bases not matched to a gene. CDR3 in DNA: TGCAGCGTTCGACAGGGGTTAGCTGAAGCTTTCTTT. Its translation: CSVRQGLAEAFF. Together with reference TRBV29-1 and TRBJ1-1, the CDR3 gives the full variable domain: SAVISQKPSRDICQRGTSLTIQCQVDSQVTMMFWYRQQPGQSLTLIATANQGSEATYESGFVIDKFPISRPNLTFSTLTVSNMSPEDSSIYLCSVRQGLAEAFFGQGTRLTVV.